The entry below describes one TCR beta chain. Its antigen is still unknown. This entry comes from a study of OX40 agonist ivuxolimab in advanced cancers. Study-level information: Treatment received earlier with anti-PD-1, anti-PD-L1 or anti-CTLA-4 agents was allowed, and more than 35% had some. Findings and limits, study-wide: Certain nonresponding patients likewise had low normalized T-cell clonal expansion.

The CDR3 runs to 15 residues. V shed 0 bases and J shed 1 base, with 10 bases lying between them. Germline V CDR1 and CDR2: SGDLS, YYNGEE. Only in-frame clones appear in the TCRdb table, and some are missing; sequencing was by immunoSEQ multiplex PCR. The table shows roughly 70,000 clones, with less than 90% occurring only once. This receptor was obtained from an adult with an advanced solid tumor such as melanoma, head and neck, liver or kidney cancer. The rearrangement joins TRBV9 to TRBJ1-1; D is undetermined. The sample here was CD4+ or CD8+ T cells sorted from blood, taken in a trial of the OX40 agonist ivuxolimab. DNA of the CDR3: TGTGCCAGCAGCGTAGGCTACGCCCCGAACACTGAAGCTTTCTTT. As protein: CASSVGYAPNTEAFF.